This T cell receptor beta chain was retrieved from a study of blood T cell repertoires in COVID-19. Study overall: Researchers got acute and convalescent COVID-19 samples from the United States, Italy and Spain. T cells, B-cell-depleted T cells, or PBMCs supplied cDNA or gDNA.

Assay used: immunoSEQ multiplex PCR; TCRdb lists only in-frame clones, some missing. The sample has about 150,000 clones; around 89% are singletons. This clonotype originated in a man aged 60-69 years with active or convalescent COVID-19. Sequencing was performed on peripheral blood.

This CDR3 reads CASSLTNTLSSPLHF. The DNA of the CDR3 is TGTGCCAGCAGCTTAACAAACACCCTTTCTTCACCCCTCCACTTT. The V gene is TRBV7-3, the J gene TRBJ1-6; D gene uncertain. V was shortened by 0 bases and J by 9 bases, with 12 bases between the two germline ends. The germline gives CDR1 SGHTA, CDR2 FQGTGA. This CDR3 has 15 amino acids.